One sample yielded the 14 T cell receptor beta chains listed below, sequenced in a study of blood T cell repertoires in COVID-19. Generated by immunoSEQ multiplex PCR, the TCRdb table keeps only in-frame clones and is missing some. This sample has 300,000 to 500,000 clones; approximately 86% occur once, and the top ten carry roughly 2%. Sequencing was done on a sample of PBMCs or T cells enriched from blood (not recorded which). The receptors stem from a woman aged 40 to 49 with acute COVID-19.

The J gene is TRBJ1-6, the V gene TRBV9; D remains unclear. The CDR3 runs 16 residues. Germline CDR1 is SGDLS and CDR2 is YYNGEE. V lost 0 bases and J 6 bases, leaving 13 bases between the germline ends. CDR3: CASSVVRSRVNSPLHF. CDR3 nucleotides: TGTGCCAGCAGCGTAGTTCGAAGTCGAGTTAATTCACCCCTCCACTTT.

The rearrangement joins TRBV2 to TRBJ2-4; a weak D match, TRBD2 (6 bases). Between the trimmed V and J ends, which lost 7 bases and 10 bases, there was a span of 17 bases. Per germline, CDR1 SNHLY and CDR2 FYNNEI. CDR3 length: 13 amino acids. The CDR3, as DNA: TGTGCCAGCACCCAGGACTACGAGGGGATTCAGTACTTC. This codes for CASTQDYEGIQYF.

The chain couples TRBV3-1 (or the pseudogene TRBV3-2) to TRBJ1-1, with D unclear. Per the germline V gene, CDR1 is LGHDT and CDR2 is YNNKEL (reference sequence). The CDR3 has 14 amino acids. The ends were cut back, 3 bases at V and 4 bases at J, with 12 bases in the middle. CDR3: CASSHHTYPTEAFF. The CDR3 region has the DNA TGTGCCAGCAGCCATCATACATACCCCACTGAAGCTTTCTTT.

V usage is TRBV5-1 and J usage is TRBJ1-1, with D possibly being TRBD1 (6 bases). The CDR3 is 15 residues long. CDR1 is SGHRS and CDR2 is YFSETQ in the germline V gene. V was shortened by 0 bases and J by 3 bases, with 12 bases between the two germline ends. DNA for the CDR3: TGCGCCAGCAGCTTGGTTGGGGGCACGGACACTGAAGCTTTCTTT. This translates into CASSLVGGTDTEAFF.

The chain joins TRBV4-1 to TRBJ2-3, with a weak D call TRBD1 (6 bases). Germline CDR1 reads MGHRA; CDR2 reads YSYEKL. There are 15 residues in the CDR3. Trimming pared 6 bases from V and 1 base from J, leaving 14 bases between. The DNA of the CDR3 is TGCGCCAGCAGACCACAGGGATCCCGCACAGATACGCAGTATTTT. It translates to CASRPQGSRTDTQYF.

This clone was counted only a few times. The rearrangement uses TRBV19 and TRBJ1-1; TRBD1 matches 7 bases. The germline gives CDR1 LNHDA, CDR2 SQIVND (reference sequence). The J segment lost 2 bases and the V segment lost 5 bases, leaving 5 bases of the junction unmatched. The CDR3 is 14 residues long. This chain's CDR3 is CASSYYRGNTEAFF. The CDR3 DNA follows: TGTGCCAGTAGTTATTACAGGGGAAACACTGAAGCTTTCTTT.

This rearrangement joins TRBV29-1 to TRBJ1-2; the D gene is possibly TRBD1 (5 bases). Germline V gene data show CDR1 as SQVTM and CDR2 as ANQGSEA. The V end lost 0 bases, the J end lost 2 bases, and 13 bases lay between the germline ends. The CDR3 extends over 15 amino acids. The CDR3 region is CSVEDSGVRNYGYTF. DNA of the CDR3: TGCAGCGTTGAAGACTCGGGGGTGAGAAACTATGGCTACACCTTC.

V and J are TRBV25-1 and TRBJ1-1, with 7 bases matching TRBD1. After removal of 10 bases from V and 10 bases from J, the junction contained 9 bases not matched to a gene. From germline, CDR1 is MGHDK and CDR2 SYGVNS. The length of the CDR3 is 11 residues. CDR3 sequence (DNA): TGTGCCACCGAACGCCAGGGGGGAGCTTTCTTT. Protein: CATERQGGAFF.

The chain carries TRBV6-5 and TRBJ1-5, with a tentative D call TRBD1 (6 bases). Between the trimmed V and J ends, which lost 6 bases and 4 bases, there was a span of 10 bases. Looked up from germline, CDR1 is MNHEY and CDR2 is SVGAGI. The CDR3 length is 13 residues. The CDR3 loop reads CASSRDRNQPQHF. CDR3 bases: TGTGCCAGCAGCCGTGACAGGAATCAGCCCCAGCATTTT.

The CDR3 loop reads CAWSPTPGSYNSPLHF. DNA of the CDR3: TGTGCCTGGAGTCCCACCCCCGGGAGCTATAATTCACCCCTCCACTTT. The chain is built from TRBV30 and TRBJ1-6; D gene ambiguous. Germline CDR1 reads GTSNPN; CDR2 reads SVGIG (reference sequence). The CDR3 extends over 16 amino acids. V gave up 2 bases and J gave up 3 bases, with 14 bases separating them.

The chain joins TRBV7-9 to TRBJ1-1; D might be TRBD1 (6 bases). The germline gives CDR1 SEHNR, CDR2 FQNEAQ (reference sequence). The CDR3 sequence is 18 residues long. Trimming took off 4 bases at V and 3 bases at J, with 24 bases between the two ends. CDR3 amino acids: CASSSHRETYKLYTEAFF. Written as DNA, the CDR3 is TGTGCCAGCAGCTCACACAGGGAAACATACAAACTATACACTGAAGCTTTCTTT.

The rearrangement joins TRBV7-2 to TRBJ2-3, with 9 nucleotides matching TRBD2. Trimming cost V 5 bases and J 4 bases; bases outside gene matches: 7. The germline V gene has CDR1 SGHTA and CDR2 FQGNSA. This CDR3 is built from 15 residues. Here the CDR3 DNA reads TGTGCCAGCAGCCCGCCGGGACTAGCTGCAGATACGCAGTATTTT. Translation gives CASSPPGLAADTQYF.

The rearrangement joins TRBV7-2 to TRBJ2-7; 9 bases are a match to TRBD2. The CDR3 spans 17 residues. Trimming cost V 5 bases and J 2 bases; bases outside gene matches: 13. CDR1 is SGHTA and CDR2 is FQGNSA in the germline V gene. The CDR3 DNA follows: TGTGCCAGCAGCGCCCTCCCGGGACTAGCCATAACCTACGAGCAGTACTTC. Translation: CASSALPGLAITYEQYF.

The chain is built from TRBV18 and TRBJ1-1, with unresolved D. Trimming stripped 3 bases from V and 0 bases from J, with 5 bases between. The CDR3 length is 13 residues. CDR1 and CDR2 from the germline V gene are KGHSH and LQKENI. The chain's CDR3 is CASSPSVNTEAFF. The CDR3 nucleotides are TGTGCCAGCTCACCGTCAGTGAACACTGAAGCTTTCTTT.